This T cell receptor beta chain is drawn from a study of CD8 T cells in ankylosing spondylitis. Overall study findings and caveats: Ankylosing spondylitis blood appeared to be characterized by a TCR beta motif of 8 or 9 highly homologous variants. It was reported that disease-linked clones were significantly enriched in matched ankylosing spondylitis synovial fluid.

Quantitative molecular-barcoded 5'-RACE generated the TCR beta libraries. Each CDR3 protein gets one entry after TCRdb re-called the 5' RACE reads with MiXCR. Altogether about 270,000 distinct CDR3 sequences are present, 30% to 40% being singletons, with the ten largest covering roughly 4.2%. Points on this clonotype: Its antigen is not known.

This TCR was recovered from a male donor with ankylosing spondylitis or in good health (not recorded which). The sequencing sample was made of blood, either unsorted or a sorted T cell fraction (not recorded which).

The CDR3 loop is CSAEDGEDQPQHF. CDR3 nucleotide sequence: TGCAGTGCTGAAGACGGGGAAGATCAGCCCCAGCATTTT. The V call is TRBV20-1, the J call TRBJ1-5; D call uncertain. The CDR3 consists of 13 residues. Per germline, CDR1 DFQATT and CDR2 SNEGSKA (reference sequence). V was trimmed by 5 bases and J by 5 bases, leaving 13 bases between them.